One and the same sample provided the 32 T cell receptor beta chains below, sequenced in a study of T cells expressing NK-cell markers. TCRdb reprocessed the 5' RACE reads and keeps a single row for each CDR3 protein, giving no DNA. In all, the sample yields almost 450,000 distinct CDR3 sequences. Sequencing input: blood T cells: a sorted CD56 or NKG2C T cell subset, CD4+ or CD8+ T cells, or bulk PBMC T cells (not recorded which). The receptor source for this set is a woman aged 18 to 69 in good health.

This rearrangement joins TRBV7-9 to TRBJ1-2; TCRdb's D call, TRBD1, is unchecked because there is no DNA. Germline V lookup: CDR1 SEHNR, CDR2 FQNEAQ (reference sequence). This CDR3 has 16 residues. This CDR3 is CASSLGPRSPGYGYTF.

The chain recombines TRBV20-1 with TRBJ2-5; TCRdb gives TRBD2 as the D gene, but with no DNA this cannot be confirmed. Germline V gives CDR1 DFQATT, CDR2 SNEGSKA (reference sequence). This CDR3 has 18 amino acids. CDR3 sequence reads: CSARDLVGLAAYQETQYF.

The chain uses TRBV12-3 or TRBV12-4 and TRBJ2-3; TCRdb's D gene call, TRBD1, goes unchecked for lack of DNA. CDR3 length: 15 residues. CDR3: CASSRPRGSRDTQYF.

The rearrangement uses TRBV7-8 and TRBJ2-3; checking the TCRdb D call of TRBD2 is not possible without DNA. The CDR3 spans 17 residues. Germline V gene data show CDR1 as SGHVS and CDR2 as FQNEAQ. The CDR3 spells CASSLGTQKMAPDTQYF.

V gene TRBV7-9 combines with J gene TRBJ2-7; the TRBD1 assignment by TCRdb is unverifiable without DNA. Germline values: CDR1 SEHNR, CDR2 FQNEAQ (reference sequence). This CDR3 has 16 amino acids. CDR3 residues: CASSFSGTGSRDEQYF.

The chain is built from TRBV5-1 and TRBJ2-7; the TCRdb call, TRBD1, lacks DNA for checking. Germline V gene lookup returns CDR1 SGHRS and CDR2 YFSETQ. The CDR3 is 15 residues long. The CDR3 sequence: CASSSQNYRGSEQYF.

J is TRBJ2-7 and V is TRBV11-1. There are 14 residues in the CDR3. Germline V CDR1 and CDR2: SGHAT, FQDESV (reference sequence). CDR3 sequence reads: CASSYRPGLIEQYF. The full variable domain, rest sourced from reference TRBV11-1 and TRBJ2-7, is EAEVAQSPRYKITEKSQAVAFWCDPISGHATLYWYRQILGQGPELLVQFQDESVVDDSQLPKDRFSAERLKGVDSTLKIQPAELGDSAMYLCASSYRPGLIEQYFGPGTRLTVT.

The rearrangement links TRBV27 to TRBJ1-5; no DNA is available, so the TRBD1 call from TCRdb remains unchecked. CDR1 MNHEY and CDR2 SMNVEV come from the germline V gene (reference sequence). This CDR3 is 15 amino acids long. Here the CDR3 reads CASSPPGQGFQPQHF.

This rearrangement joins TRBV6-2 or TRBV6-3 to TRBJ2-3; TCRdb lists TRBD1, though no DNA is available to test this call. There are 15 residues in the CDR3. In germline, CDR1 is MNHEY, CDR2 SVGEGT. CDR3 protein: CASSSSGGGSDTQYF.

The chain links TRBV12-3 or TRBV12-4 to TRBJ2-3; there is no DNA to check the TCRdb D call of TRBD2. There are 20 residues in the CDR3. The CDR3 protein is CASSLDWGGGGARNTDTQYF.

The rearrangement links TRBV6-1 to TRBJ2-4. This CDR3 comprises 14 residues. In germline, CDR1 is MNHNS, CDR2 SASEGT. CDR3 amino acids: CASSPGPTKNIQYF.

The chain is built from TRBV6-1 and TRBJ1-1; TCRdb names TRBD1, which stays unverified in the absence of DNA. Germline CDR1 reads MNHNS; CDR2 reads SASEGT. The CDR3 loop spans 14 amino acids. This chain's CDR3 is CASNPGQMNTEAFF.

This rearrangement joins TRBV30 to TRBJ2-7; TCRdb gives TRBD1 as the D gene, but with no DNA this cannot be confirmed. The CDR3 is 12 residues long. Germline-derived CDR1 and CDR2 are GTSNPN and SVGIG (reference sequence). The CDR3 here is CAWSRDRDEQYF.

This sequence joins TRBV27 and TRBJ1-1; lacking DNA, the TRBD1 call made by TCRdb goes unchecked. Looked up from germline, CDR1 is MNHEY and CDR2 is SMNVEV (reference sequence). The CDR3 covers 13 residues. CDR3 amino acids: CASSYDRGGFAFF.

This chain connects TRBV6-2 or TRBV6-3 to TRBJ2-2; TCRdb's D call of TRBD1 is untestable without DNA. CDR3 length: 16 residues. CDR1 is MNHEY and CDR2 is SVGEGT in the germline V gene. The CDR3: CASSYLGGAYTGELFF.

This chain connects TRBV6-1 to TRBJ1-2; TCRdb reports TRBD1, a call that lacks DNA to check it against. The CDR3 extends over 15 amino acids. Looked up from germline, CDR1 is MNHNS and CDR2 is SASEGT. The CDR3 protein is CASSEPGQLNYGYTF.

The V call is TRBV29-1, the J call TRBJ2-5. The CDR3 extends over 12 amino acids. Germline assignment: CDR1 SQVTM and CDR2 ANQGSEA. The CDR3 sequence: CSDLHSQETQYF.

CDR3: CASSQSGTHGVF. The chain links TRBV23-1 to TRBJ2-1; the D call from TCRdb, TRBD1, cannot be confirmed without DNA. TRBV23-1 falls under the ORF class, with uncertain function. CDR3 length: 12 residues.

This CDR3 is CASSPRGDGYGYTF. The chain carries TRBV19 and TRBJ1-2. The germline gives CDR1 LNHDA, CDR2 SQIVND (reference sequence). The CDR3 loop spans 14 amino acids.

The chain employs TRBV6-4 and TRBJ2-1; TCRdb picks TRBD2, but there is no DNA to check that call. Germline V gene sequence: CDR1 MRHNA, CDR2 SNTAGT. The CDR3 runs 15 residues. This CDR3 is CASSDSSGGASEQFF.

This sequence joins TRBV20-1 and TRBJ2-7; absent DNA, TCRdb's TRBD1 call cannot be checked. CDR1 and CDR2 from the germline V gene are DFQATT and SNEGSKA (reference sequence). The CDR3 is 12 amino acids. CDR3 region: CSAKQGYYEQYF.

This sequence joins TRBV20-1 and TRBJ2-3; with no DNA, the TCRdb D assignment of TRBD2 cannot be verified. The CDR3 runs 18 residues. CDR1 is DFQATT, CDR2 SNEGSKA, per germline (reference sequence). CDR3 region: CSARPPALLAGSTDTQYF.

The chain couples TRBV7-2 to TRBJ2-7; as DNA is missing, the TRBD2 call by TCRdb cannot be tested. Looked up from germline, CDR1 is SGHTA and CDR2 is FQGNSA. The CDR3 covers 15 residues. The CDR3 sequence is CASSGGLAGGYEQYF.

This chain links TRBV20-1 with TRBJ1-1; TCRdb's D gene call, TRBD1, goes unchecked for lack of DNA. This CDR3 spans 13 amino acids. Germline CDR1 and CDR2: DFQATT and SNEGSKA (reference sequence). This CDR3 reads CSAADRVHTEAFF.

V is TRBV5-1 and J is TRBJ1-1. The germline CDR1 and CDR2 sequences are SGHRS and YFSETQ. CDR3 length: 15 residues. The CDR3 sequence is CASSLAPAVNTEAFF.

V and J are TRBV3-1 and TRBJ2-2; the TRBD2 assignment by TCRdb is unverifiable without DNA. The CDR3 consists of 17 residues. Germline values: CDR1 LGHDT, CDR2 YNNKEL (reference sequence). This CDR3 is CASSQPAGRDMLSELFF. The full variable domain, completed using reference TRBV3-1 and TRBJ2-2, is DTAVSQTPKYLVTQMGNDKSIKCEQNLGHDTMYWYKQDSKKFLKIMFSYNNKELIINETVPNRFSPKSPDKAHLNLHINSLELGDSAVYFCASSQPAGRDMLSELFFGEGSRLTVL.

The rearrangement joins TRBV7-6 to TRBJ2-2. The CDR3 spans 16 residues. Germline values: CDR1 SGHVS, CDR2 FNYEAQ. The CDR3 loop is CASSYTGRANTGELFF.

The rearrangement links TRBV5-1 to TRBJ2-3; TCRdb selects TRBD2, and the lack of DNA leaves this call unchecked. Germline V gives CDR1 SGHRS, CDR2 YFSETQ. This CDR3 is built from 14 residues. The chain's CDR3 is CASASGDITDTQYF.

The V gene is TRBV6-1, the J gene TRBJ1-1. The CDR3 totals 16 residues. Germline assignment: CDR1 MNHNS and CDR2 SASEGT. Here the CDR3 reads CASSVYGNRPTAEAFF.

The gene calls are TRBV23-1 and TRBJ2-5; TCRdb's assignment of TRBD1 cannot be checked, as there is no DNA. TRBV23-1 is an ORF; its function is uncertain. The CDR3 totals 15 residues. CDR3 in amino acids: CASSQSGTNQETQYF.

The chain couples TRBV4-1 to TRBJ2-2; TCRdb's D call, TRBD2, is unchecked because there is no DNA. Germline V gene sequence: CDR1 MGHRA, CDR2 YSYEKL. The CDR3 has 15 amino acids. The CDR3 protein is CASSQPLRSSGELFF.

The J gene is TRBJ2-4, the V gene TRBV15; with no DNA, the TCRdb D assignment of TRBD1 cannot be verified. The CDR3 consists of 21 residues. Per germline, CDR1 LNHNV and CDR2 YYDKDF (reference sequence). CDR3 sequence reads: CATSRGYGRLPTLIAKNIQYF.